This T cell receptor (beta chain) comes out of a study of cytomegalovirus exposure and HLA in healthy donors (dated by TCRdb to 2017 to 2019). About the investigation overall: An earlier analysis of roughly 610 of the donors reported approximately 260 Gb of sequence data and some 110 million unique TCR beta sequences obtained from about 180 million T cells. HLA typing included class I and class II loci at four-digit resolution. Along with the approximately 620-subject first cohort, a separate validation cohort of over a hundred different subjects was used. An earlier analysis of roughly 600 of the donors used high-throughput TCR beta sequencing to judge whether each TCR beta V gene segment behaved as functional or pseudogenic. The study aimed to test whether cataloging public T cell receptors could reveal signatures of past pathogen exposure. The genetic ancestry cluster associated with self-reported Caucasian donors included about four fifths of the roughly 380 genotyped donors. All discovery cohort repertoires had been generated using a single sequencing platform. To predict cytomegalovirus infection status, the study brought together high-throughput TCR immunosequencing, statistical association of individual TCRs with disease status, and machine learning. On average, around 240,000 unique TCR beta nucleotide sequences were sequenced per donor among a few hundred genotyped donors of the cohort, with 15% to 20% of those sequences being non-productive. Donor age, sex, ethnicity and CMV serostatus were collected together with the repertoire data. A later genetic analysis took genome-wide SNP genotypes for about 55% of the 666 donors and used that subset as a discovery cohort. Typing coverage differed by locus: A, B, C, DRB1 and DQB1 were typed in about 620-640 donors, DQA1 in 500 to 550, DPA1 in around 610, and DPB1 in approximately 450. Approximately 310 gigabases of sequencing data and 70 million to 100 million unique TCR sequences were included in an early release covering around 600 HLA-typed donors. A later analysis re-examined previously published TCR beta repertoires from about 700 donors and added high-resolution HLA genotyping to investigate patterns of TCR occurrence. Using immunosequencing, the study profiled T cell repertoires from 666 subjects and related those repertoires to cytomegalovirus serostatus. About five DR-DQ haplotypes were handled as single units for association and clustering, since linkage in the cohort was strong. Rather than using new phenotypic data, the later analysis identified candidate immune exposures from TCR beta sequences and from how often those sequences occurred across donors. Broader findings and caveats from the paper: The presence/absence analyses assumed that sequencing depth was roughly uniform across donors, and that assumption may not be true. A later analysis associated roughly 17,000 TCR beta sequences with specific HLA alleles at a false discovery rate of 0.05. A few of the identified cytomegalovirus-associated TCR beta chains were confirmed in vitro to be specific for cytomegalovirus antigens. An association between a missense DCLRE1C variant and V-gene and J-gene trimming of TCR beta chains was found in a later genetic analysis and replicated in an independent cohort. A later analysis found that HLA-associated TCR beta chains were more clonally expanded and had lower generation probabilities than equally common non-associated chains. The classifier was reported to diagnose cytomegalovirus status with high specificity and sensitivity in both the original and validation cohorts. A group of highly shared sequence variants was considered likely to be a technical artifact of the sequencing pipeline. This cohort had only TCR beta chains sequenced, and the lack of alpha or paired-chain data limited which features could be detected. The study gave a list of about 150 TCR beta chains associated with cytomegalovirus. Some IMGT-functional V segments, including TRBV6-2 and TRBV6-3, could not be told apart with the 87-base-pair reads, so those segments were excluded. Because counts were too low, seventeen rarely observed V segments, including chromosome 9 orphons, were excluded from the earlier analysis of 587 of the donors. A later analysis found that most CMV-associated TCR beta chains appeared HLA-restricted, with HLA associations seemingly driven largely by CMV exposure. In a later analysis, TCR association rates were found to vary across HLA loci, with the most associated TCRs seen for DRB1 alleles and the fewest for HLA-C alleles. HLA typing was unavailable for some donors at each locus, so association tests used only the typed subset. An earlier analysis of some 560 of the donors showed that most TCR beta V segments appeared in productive rearrangements either about 87% or about 30% of the time, which broadly matched IMGT annotations. According to a later genetic analysis, donors in an Asian-associated ancestry cluster had fewer N-insertions in productive TCRs than the approximately 650-donor mean. The authors suggested that the approach could potentially be generalized to other disease states and immunological phenotypes. When HLA alleles, especially DR and DQ, strongly co-occurred, TCR associations were difficult to assign to individual alleles. Several of the top co-occurrence clusters appeared to be linked to parvovirus B19, influenza, CMV and Epstein-Barr virus, according to a later analysis. Correlated functional status among segregating V segments might reflect linkage disequilibrium, but an unknown experimental factor could not be ruled out. The only immune exposure information available for the cohort was CMV serostatus. Across donors, most TCR sequences were observed very rarely, whereas some public TCRs were present in many individuals. A further reported finding was that TCR beta sequences accurately predicted the HLA-A and HLA-B alleles for most subjects in the first cohort.

Library generation was performed with the immunoSEQ multiplex PCR assay. The multiplex PCR relied on a mix of 60 forward primers for TCR Vbeta segments and 13 reverse primers for TCR Jbeta segments. The CDR3 region of rearranged TCR beta genes was amplified from genomic DNA by a multiplex PCR assay. The amplified TCR beta libraries were sequenced on the Illumina HiSeq System as 87-base-pair reads. The authors' analysis ran thus. Across the 600 to 700 repertoires, a later analysis counted approximately 75 million unique TCR beta chains, 9.5 million to 13 million of which were shared by at least two donors. Raw reads were error-corrected and collapsed into unique sequences with a nearest-neighbor algorithm that merged closely related sequences to remove PCR and sequencing errors. Alignment of CDR3 sequences to IMGT reference sequences was used to assign V, D and J gene segments. For a sequence to be retained, a match of at least six nucleotides was required to both a V gene segment and a J gene segment. Rearrangements were called productive when the CDR3 lacked stop codons and stayed in frame with V and J; all others were non-productive. CDR3 was defined according to IMGT convention as the region running from the second conserved V-encoded cysteine to the conserved J-encoded phenylalanine. In an earlier analysis of roughly 610 of the donors, sequences lacking an unambiguous match to a single V gene segment were excluded. An earlier analysis of about 600 of the donors called V segments functional above 56.7% productive rearrangements and segregating when the between-donor standard deviation exceeded 5%. A statistical classification framework was built to diagnose cytomegalovirus status from the catalog of TCR beta chain sequences. V and J gene assignment, in a later analysis, came from comparing TCR nucleotide sequences with IMGT/GENE-DB human TR gene sequences. The TCRdist pipeline was used in a later analysis to assign CDR3 sequences and most-parsimonious VDJ recombination scenarios. In a later analysis, every TCR beta chain was defined by the combination of its CDR3 amino acid sequence and its V-gene family, and reads without a unique V-gene family were dropped. A later analysis removed 592 highly shared, low-generation-probability nucleotide sequences to deal with suspected cross-contamination and a sequencing artifact. For each public chain, a later analysis derived a clonal expansion index from normalized ranks of inferred template counts within each repertoire. Generation probabilities in a later analysis came from a VDJ recombination model fitted to out-of-frame rearrangements, and those results were checked against IGoR. In a later analysis, hypergeometric tests were used to score TCR-TCR, TCR-HLA and TCR-CMV co-occurrence, with a repertoire-size bias correction applied to TCR pairs. False discovery rates were estimated in a later analysis by permuting HLA or CMV assignments 20 times. A later analysis grouped co-occurring TCRs with DBSCAN, adding TCRdist sequence similarity when clustering within HLA-allele-positive subsets. Repertoires with fewer than 30,000 or more than 120,000 public chains were left out of co-occurrence clustering, as were about five repertoires with anomalous nucleotide sharing. Not all clones reach the TCRdb copy of this immuneACCESS table, which keeps in-frame sequences only. Checked studies attribute under half of the gap to unresolved V genes and leave the rest unexplained. That table supplies the V and J calls and clone size; D and trimming were determined from the DNA. Across this sample there are about 72,000 clones, with around 78% seen only once. Together, the top ten hold 3.4% of the sample.

This clone was picked up a small number of times. This clone's antigen is unknown. Base quality data are lacking; no much larger clone is found one base away. The cohort consisted of hundreds of healthy bone marrow donors. Cohort members were all nominally healthy when sampled, although unrecorded immune exposures were likely present. The donor tested CMV seronegative and was one of the 352 seronegative cohort members. A peripheral blood sample was provided by each donor, and peripheral blood mononuclear cells were used for TCR beta sequencing. Genomic DNA extraction from the blood cell samples was performed with the Qiagen DNeasy Blood Extraction Kit. Trimming takes 2 bases from V and 3 bases from J, and the germline ends sit 8 bases apart. The CDR3 holds 13 amino acids from the cysteine to the phenylalanine. The CDR3 DNA has 39 bases and is translated from base 1. Reading the germline V gene gives CDR1 SGHRS and CDR2 YFSETQ.

The receptor comes from a man in his forties in good health and CMV-seronegative. The chain joins TRBV5-1 to TRBJ1-1; no confident D gene assignment can be made. The sequenced sample was PBMCs. The nucleotide sequence is TGCGCCAGCAGCTTCGGGTCGGACACTGAAGCTTTCTTT. It translates as CASSFGSDTEAFF.